Below, 16 T cell receptor beta chains from the same sample are listed, as sequenced in a study of blood T cell repertoires in COVID-19. Profiling relied on immunoSEQ multiplex PCR, and the TCRdb table lists in-frame clones only, not all of them. The sample yields 83,000 or so clones, approximately 77% seen once. The sample was peripheral blood. The receptors shown here come from a woman of 80 years or more with acute or convalescent COVID-19.

This chain links TRBV7-9 with TRBJ2-1; D possibly corresponds to TRBD2 (6 bases). The germline V gene has CDR1 SEHNR and CDR2 FQNEAQ (reference sequence). The CDR3 length is 15 residues. V was shortened by 1 base and J by 5 bases, with 12 bases between the two germline ends. CDR3 in amino acids: CASSLGGGSNNEQFF. As DNA, the CDR3 is TGTGCCAGCAGCTTAGGTGGGGGGTCGAACAATGAGCAGTTCTTC.

The chain carries TRBV7-8 and TRBJ1-2; 7 bases match TRBD1. The V gene's germline CDR1 is SGHVS and CDR2 FQNEAQ. CDR3 size: 14 residues. J lost 4 bases, V lost 5 bases, and 7 bases had no gene match. The CDR3 is CASSLGQVGYGYTF. The CDR3 DNA follows: TGTGCCAGCAGCCTCGGACAGGTGGGCTATGGCTACACCTTC.

This rearrangement joins TRBV12-3 or TRBV12-4 to TRBJ2-7; the D gene is possibly TRBD1 (5 bases). The CDR3 contains 13 residues. Trimming took off 5 bases at V and 2 bases at J, with 10 bases between the two ends. CDR3 nucleotide sequence: TGTGCCAGCAGTATCGGACAAACCTACGAGCAGTACTTC. This sequence encodes CASSIGQTYEQYF.

This clone was found a few times. CDR3: CASSELPGTTRTDTQYF. The CDR3 DNA sequence: TGTGCCAGCAGCGAACTTCCCGGGACTACCCGCACAGATACGCAGTATTTT. The V call is TRBV9, the J call TRBJ2-3; the match to TRBD2 covers 7 bases. The ends lost 3 bases at V and 1 base at J; junction bases unmatched: 11. This CDR3 is 17 amino acids long. CDR1 and CDR2 from the germline V gene are SGDLS and YYNGEE. The full variable domain, with the rest looked up from reference TRBV9 and TRBJ2-3, is DSGVTQTPKHLITATGQRVTLRCSPRSGDLSVYWYQQSLDQGLQFLIQYYNGEERAKGNILERFSAQQFPDLHSELNLSSLELGDSALYFCASSELPGTTRTDTQYFGPGTRLTVL.

This clone was counted a few times. The V and J genes are TRBV6-2 or TRBV6-3 and TRBJ1-2, with a weak D call TRBD1 (5 bases). V was trimmed by 4 bases and J by 0 bases, leaving 15 bases between them. The CDR3 totals 16 residues. Germline lookup yields CDR1 MNHEY and CDR2 SVGEGT. CDR3 loop: CASSSSRGEANYGYTF. The CDR3 DNA reads TGTGCCAGCAGTTCTTCCCGGGGGGAAGCTAACTATGGCTACACCTTC.

V usage is TRBV12-3 or TRBV12-4 and J usage is TRBJ1-1; unclear D gene. Trimming pared 6 bases from V and 2 bases from J, leaving 10 bases between. The CDR3 contains 13 residues. The chain's CDR3 is CASSRGVNTEAFF. DNA of the CDR3: TGTGCCAGCAGCCGAGGTGTTAACACTGAAGCTTTCTTT.

The CDR3 here is CAWRERASTGELFF. The CDR3 DNA reads as TGTGCCTGGAGGGAGAGGGCGTCTACCGGGGAGCTGTTTTTT. The chain carries TRBV30 and TRBJ2-2; a weak D match, TRBD2 (5 bases). CDR3 size: 14 residues. Germline V lookup: CDR1 GTSNPN, CDR2 SVGIG (reference sequence). Trimming removed 3 bases from V and 5 bases from J, with 13 bases in between.

The gene calls are TRBV5-8 and TRBJ1-5; 8 bases align to TRBD1. The CDR3 length is 15 residues. Germline CDR1 is SGHTS and CDR2 is YDEGEE. The junction had 8 bases not matched to a gene; V was cut back by 4 bases and J by 5 bases. CDR3 in amino acids: CASSALDRVDQPQHF. In DNA form, the CDR3 reads TGTGCCAGCAGCGCATTGGACAGGGTCGATCAGCCCCAGCATTTT.

The rearrangement uses TRBV7-2 and TRBJ1-1; D uncertain. Per the germline V gene, CDR1 is SGHTA and CDR2 is FQGNSA. This CDR3 has 15 residues. Trimming shortened V by 0 bases and J by 4 bases, and 12 bases separated the two germline ends. CDR3 loop: CASSLAQTGGTEAFF. CDR3 DNA: TGTGCCAGCAGCTTAGCTCAAACCGGAGGCACTGAAGCTTTCTTT.

The chain couples TRBV2 to TRBJ1-6; possibly TRBD1 for D (6 bases). The CDR3 consists of 15 residues. Trimming pared 4 bases from V and 7 bases from J, leaving 14 bases between. Germline lookup yields CDR1 SNHLY and CDR2 FYNNEI. The CDR3 reads CASSVTGIGNSPLHF. The DNA for the CDR3 is TGTGCCAGCAGTGTGACAGGAATAGGAAATTCACCCCTCCACTTT.

A few counts support this clone. At the DNA level, this CDR3 is encoded by other sequences in the same sample as well. V usage is TRBV7-2 and J usage is TRBJ2-3, with TRBD2 matching 9 bases. Germline CDR1 SGHTA, CDR2 FQGNSA. The V segment lost 5 bases and the J segment 2 bases; nucleotides outside the gene matches: 2. CDR3 length equals 14 residues. The CDR3 coding sequence is TGTGCCAGCAGCCCGGGACTAGCCACAGATACGCAGTATTTT. Amino acid sequence: CASSPGLATDTQYF.

The chain combines TRBV4-2 with TRBJ1-6; 7 bases line up with TRBD1. The ends lost 1 base at V and 10 bases at J; junction bases unmatched: 13. Germline CDR1 and CDR2: LGHNA and YNFKEQ. There are 17 residues in the CDR3. The CDR3 coding sequence is TGTGCCAGCAGCCAAGCGTTGTCGGGACAGAAGGGATCACCCCTCCACTTT. Protein product: CASSQALSGQKGSPLHF.

CDR3 DNA: TGCGCCAGCAGTCCACCGGACAGGTGGTCCTACGAGCAGTACTTC. Its translation is CASSPPDRWSYEQYF. V is TRBV23-1 and J is TRBJ2-7, with 7 bases matching TRBD1. TRBV23-1 is classed as an ORF, of uncertain function. After removal of 4 bases from V and 1 base from J, the junction contained 7 bases not matched to a gene. The CDR3 loop spans 15 amino acids.

This chain links TRBV7-9 with TRBJ1-5; D is possibly TRBD1 (5 bases). CDR1 and CDR2 from the germline V gene are SEHNR and FQNEAQ (reference sequence). V was pared by 5 bases and J by 11 bases, with 13 bases between. This CDR3 region has 12 residues. The CDR3: CASSSGHQSQHF. The CDR3 DNA follows: TGTGCCAGCAGCAGTGGACACCAGTCCCAGCATTTT.

A few counts support this clone. J is TRBJ2-1 and V is TRBV7-2, with 11 bases identical to TRBD2. After removal of 2 bases from V and 0 bases from J, the junction contained 9 bases not matched to a gene. This CDR3 is 19 amino acids long. Germline CDR1 is SGHTA and CDR2 is FQGNSA. In DNA form, the CDR3 reads TGTGCCAGCAGCTTAAATAGGCTAGCGGGGGGAAGCTCCTACAATGAGCAGTTCTTC. This gives the protein CASSLNRLAGGSSYNEQFF.

The chain employs TRBV9 and TRBJ2-1; 7 bases line up with TRBD2. Trimming removed 0 bases from V and 5 bases from J; junction bases left unmatched: 8. The CDR3 is made up of 16 amino acids. From germline, CDR1 is SGDLS and CDR2 YYNGEE. CDR3 amino acids: CASSVGAGDFDNEQFF. The CDR3 DNA reads TGTGCCAGCAGCGTAGGGGCGGGAGATTTCGACAATGAGCAGTTCTTC.